This entry concerns a single TCR beta chain. The data belong to a study of control samples from healthy donors and cancer patients. Germline-derived CDR1 and CDR2 are ENHRY and SYGVKD. The CDR3 runs 17 residues. Between the trimmed V and J ends, which lost 3 bases and 3 bases, there was a span of 20 bases. The data were produced by immunoSEQ multiplex PCR, yet TCRdb's version contains in-frame clones alone and is incomplete. There are about 70,000 clones in the sample; about 94% occur only once, and 2.8% lies in the top ten. The sequence derives from a woman younger than 45 in good health. Source material: blood. This chain links TRBV10-3 with TRBJ1-2; D not certain. CDR3: CAISDWVGPLRDYGYTF. Here the CDR3 DNA reads TGTGCCATCAGTGACTGGGTAGGGCCATTGAGGGACTATGGCTACACCTTC.